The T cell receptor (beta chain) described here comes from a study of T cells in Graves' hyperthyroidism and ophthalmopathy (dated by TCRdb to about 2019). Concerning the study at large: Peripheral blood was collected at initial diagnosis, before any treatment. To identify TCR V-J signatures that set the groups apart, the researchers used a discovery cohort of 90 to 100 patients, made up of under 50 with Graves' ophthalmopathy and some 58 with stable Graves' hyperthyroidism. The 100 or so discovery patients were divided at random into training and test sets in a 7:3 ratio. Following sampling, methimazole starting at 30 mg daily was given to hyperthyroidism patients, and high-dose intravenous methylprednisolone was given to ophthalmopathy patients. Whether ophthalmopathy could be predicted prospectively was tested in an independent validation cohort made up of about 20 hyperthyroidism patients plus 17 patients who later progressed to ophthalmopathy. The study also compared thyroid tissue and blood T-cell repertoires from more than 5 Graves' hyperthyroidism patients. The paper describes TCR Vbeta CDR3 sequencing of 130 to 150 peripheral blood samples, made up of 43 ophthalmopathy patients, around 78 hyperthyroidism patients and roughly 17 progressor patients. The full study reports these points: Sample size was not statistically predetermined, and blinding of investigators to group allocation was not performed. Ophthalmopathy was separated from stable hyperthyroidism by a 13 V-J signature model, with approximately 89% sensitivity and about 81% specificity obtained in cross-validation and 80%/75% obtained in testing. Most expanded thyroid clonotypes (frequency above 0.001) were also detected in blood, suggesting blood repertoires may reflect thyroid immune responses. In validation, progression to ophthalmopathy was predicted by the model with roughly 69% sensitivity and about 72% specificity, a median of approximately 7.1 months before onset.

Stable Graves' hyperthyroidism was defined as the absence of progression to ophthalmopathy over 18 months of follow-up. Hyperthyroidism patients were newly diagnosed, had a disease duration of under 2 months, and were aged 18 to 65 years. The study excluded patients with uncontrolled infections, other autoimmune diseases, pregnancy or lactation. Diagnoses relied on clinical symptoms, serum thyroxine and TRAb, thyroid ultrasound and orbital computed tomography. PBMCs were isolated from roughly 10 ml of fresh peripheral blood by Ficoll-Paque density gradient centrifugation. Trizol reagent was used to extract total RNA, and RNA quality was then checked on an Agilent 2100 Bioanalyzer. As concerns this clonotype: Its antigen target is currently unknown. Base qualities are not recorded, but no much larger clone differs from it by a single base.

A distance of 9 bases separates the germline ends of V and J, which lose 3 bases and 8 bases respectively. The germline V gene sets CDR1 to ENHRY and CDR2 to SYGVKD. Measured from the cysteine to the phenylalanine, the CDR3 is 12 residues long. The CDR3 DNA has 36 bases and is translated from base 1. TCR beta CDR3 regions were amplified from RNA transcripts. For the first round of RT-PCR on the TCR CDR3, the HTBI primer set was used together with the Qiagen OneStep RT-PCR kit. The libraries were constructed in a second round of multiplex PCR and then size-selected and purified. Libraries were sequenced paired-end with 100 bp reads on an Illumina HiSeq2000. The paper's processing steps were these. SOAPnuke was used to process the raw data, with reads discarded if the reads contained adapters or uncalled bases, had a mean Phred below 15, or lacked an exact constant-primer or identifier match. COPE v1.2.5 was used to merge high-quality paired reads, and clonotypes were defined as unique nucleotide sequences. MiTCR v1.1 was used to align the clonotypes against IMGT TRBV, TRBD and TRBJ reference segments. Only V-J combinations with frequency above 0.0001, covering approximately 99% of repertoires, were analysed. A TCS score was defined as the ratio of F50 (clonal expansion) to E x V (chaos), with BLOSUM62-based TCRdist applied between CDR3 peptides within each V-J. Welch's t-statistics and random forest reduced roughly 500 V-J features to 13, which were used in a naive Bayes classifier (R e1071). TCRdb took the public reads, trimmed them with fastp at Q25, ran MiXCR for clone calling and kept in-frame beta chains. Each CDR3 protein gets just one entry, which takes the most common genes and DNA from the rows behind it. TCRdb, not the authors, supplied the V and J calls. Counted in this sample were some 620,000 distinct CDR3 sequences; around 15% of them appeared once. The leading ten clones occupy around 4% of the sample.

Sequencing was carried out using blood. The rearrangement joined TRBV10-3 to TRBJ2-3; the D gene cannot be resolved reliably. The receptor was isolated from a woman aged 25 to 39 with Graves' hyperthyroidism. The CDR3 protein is CAISDRGGTQYF. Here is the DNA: TGTGCCATCAGTGACCGAGGTGGTACGCAGTATTTT.